This TCR beta chain was sequenced during a study of shared clonotypes between healthy human individuals. Study results and limitations: Sharing across four donors was highest in naive CD4 (around 5%) and lowest in memory CD8 (around 0.4%). Relative to memory subsets, naive subsets generally showed larger estimated richness.

The CDR3 loop spans 12 amino acids. The V gene lost 10 bases and the J gene lost 1 base, with 10 bases spanning the gap. The germline V gene encodes CDR1 WSHSY and CDR2 SAAADI. As originally analysed: Junction-only immunoSEQ sequences carried no quality scores, so filtering differed. Repertoires were generated with immunoSEQ multiplex PCR, while TCRdb's copy carries only in-frame clones and drops some. From that table come the V and J calls and clone size; the DNA was used to work out D and trimming. The table has hundreds of thousands of clones, roughly 70% seen once. The donors, all of them Caucasian adults, lived in Nashville, Tennessee. This clone was recorded only once. Its antigen is currently unknown.

The V gene is TRBV10-2, the J gene TRBJ1-1; no definite D call. Sequencing input: memory CD4+ T cells sorted from blood. Subset meaning: CD45RA-negative fraction. The TCR was taken from a woman in her twenties or thirties in good health. For the CDR3, the DNA is TGCGCCACCTCTCGGCAGAACACTGAAGCTTTCTTT. Amino acid sequence: CATSRQNTEAFF.